The 18 T cell receptor beta chains below come from one sample, sequenced in a study of T cell responses to AZD1222 COVID-19 vaccine. TCRdb's copy holds only in-frame clones and misses some; the assay was immunoSEQ multiplex PCR. The sample has roughly 69,000 clones, 80% seen once. The sample in question was peripheral blood, obtained 28 days after the second AZD1222 dose. The source is an adult who received the AZD1222 COVID-19 vaccine.

The chain carries TRBV6-5 and TRBJ1-2; maybe TRBD1 (6 bases). CDR3 length: 14 amino acids. V lost 4 bases and J 4 bases, leaving 13 bases between the germline ends. CDR1 is MNHEY and CDR2 is SVGAGI in the germline V gene. The DNA of the CDR3 is TGTGCCAGCAGTTTACCACAGGGATTCTATGGCTACACCTTC. It encodes CASSLPQGFYGYTF.

J is TRBJ2-7 and V is TRBV30, with D possibly called TRBD1 or TRBD2 (5 bases each). V gave up 2 bases and J gave up 9 bases, with 17 bases separating them. The CDR3 is 13 amino acids. Germline V CDR1 and CDR2: GTSNPN, SVGIG (reference sequence). CDR3 residues: CAWSTGPRTGQYF. The CDR3 DNA sequence: TGTGCCTGGAGTACGGGACCCCGGACGGGGCAGTACTTC.

V is TRBV9 and J is TRBJ1-2, with a possible D match to TRBD1 (6 bases). V lost 6 bases and J 4 bases, leaving 25 bases between the germline ends. The CDR3 length is 17 residues. Germline CDR1 and CDR2: SGDLS and YYNGEE. The CDR3 nucleotides are TGTGCCAGCAACAGCTTGGACAGCTCCGCGGGAATCTATGGCTACACCTTC. Protein sequence: CASNSLDSSAGIYGYTF.

This chain uses TRBV15 with TRBJ2-7, with TRBD2 as a possible D gene (5 bases). Germline CDR1 is LNHNV and CDR2 is YYDKDF (reference sequence). The CDR3 runs to 14 residues. V dropped 1 base and J dropped 2 bases, with 9 bases sitting between them. The CDR3 sequence is CATSRGGQTYEQYF. CDR3 bases: TGTGCCACCAGCAGAGGAGGGCAGACCTACGAGCAGTACTTC.

The rearrangement joins TRBV6-5 to TRBJ1-1; D unresolved. The CDR3 spans 14 residues. The germline V gene has CDR1 MNHEY and CDR2 SVGAGI. V lost 3 bases to trimming and J lost 1 base, with 9 bases between them. In DNA, the CDR3 is TGTGCCAGCAGTTATATCCGGCAGAACACTGAAGCTTTCTTT. This translates into CASSYIRQNTEAFF.

V is TRBV7-6 and J is TRBJ1-3; maybe TRBD1 (5 bases). This CDR3 has 14 amino acids. V lost 6 bases to trimming and J lost 2 bases, with 11 bases between them. From germline, CDR1 is SGHVS and CDR2 FNYEAQ. The CDR3: CASRMGVTGNTIYF. The CDR3 DNA follows: TGTGCCAGCAGAATGGGGGTTACTGGAAACACCATATATTTT.

This clone was seen only a few times. The chain employs TRBV19 and TRBJ2-2; unclear D gene. Germline CDR1 LNHDA, CDR2 SQIVND (reference sequence). V was pared by 4 bases and J by 6 bases, with 12 bases between. The CDR3 totals 14 residues. In nucleotides, the CDR3 is TGTGCCAGTAGTAGTCTTGGAGCTGCCGGGGAGCTGTTTTTT. Translated, it gives CASSSLGAAGELFF.

This clone was detected only once. This chain links TRBV7-2 with TRBJ2-3; 7 bases map to TRBD2. V lost 4 bases, J lost 7 bases, and 14 bases stayed unmatched. The CDR3 is 16 amino acids. Per the germline V gene, CDR1 is SGHTA and CDR2 is FQGNSA. The CDR3 sequence: CASSSLYAVGRNTQYF. The CDR3 bases are TGTGCCAGCAGCTCGCTTTATGCCGTCGGGAGGAATACGCAGTATTTT.

This clone was detected only once. The chain recombines TRBV4-1 with TRBJ2-5, with 14 bases identical to TRBD2. Germline V gives CDR1 MGHRA, CDR2 YSYEKL. With 3 bases clipped from V and 5 bases from J, the junction kept 5 bases outside the gene matches. This CDR3 region has 16 residues. The CDR3 region has the DNA TGCGCCAGCAGCCAGGGGACTAGCGGGGGTGGGGAGACCCAGTACTTC. This sequence encodes CASSQGTSGGGETQYF.

The chain combines TRBV18 with TRBJ2-1, with D perhaps being TRBD1 or TRBD2 (5 bases each). Germline values: CDR1 KGHSH, CDR2 LQKENI. This CDR3 has 15 residues. V was cut by 5 bases and J by 4 bases, with 15 bases left in between. CDR3 coding DNA: TGTGCCAGCTCAACCGGAAGGGGCGGGTACAATGAGCAGTTCTTC. This translates into CASSTGRGGYNEQFF.

This chain connects TRBV6-1 to TRBJ1-5; D is ambiguous. This CDR3 is built from 15 residues. Trimming pared 3 bases from V and 3 bases from J, leaving 12 bases between. Germline V gene lookup returns CDR1 MNHNS and CDR2 SASEGT. The CDR3 DNA sequence: TGTGCCAGCAGTGAGGGGTCAGCGACCAATCAGCCCCAGCATTTT. Amino acids: CASSEGSATNQPQHF.

The chain uses TRBV20-1 and TRBJ1-2, with 10 bases that match TRBD1. V was pared by 3 bases and J by 13 bases, with 14 bases of the junction left unmatched. The CDR3 covers 14 residues. Germline lookup yields CDR1 DFQATT and CDR2 SNEGSKA (reference sequence). The CDR3 DNA reads as TGCAGTGCTAGTGCCGGGACAGGGGTAAGGTGGGGCACCTTC. Its translation is CSASAGTGVRWGTF.

The chain recombines TRBV6-2 or TRBV6-3 with TRBJ2-7; tentatively, D is TRBD1 (5 bases). Germline-derived CDR1 and CDR2 are MNHEY and SVGEGT. With 2 bases removed from V and 3 bases from J, the gap between germline ends came to 11 bases. The CDR3 is made up of 14 amino acids. CDR3 DNA sequence: TGTGCCAGCAGTTACCCAGACAGAATCTACGAGCAGTACTTC. This translates into CASSYPDRIYEQYF.

As for this clone: One end of the junction is discordant with germline, which a read error may explain. This chain connects TRBV7-2 to TRBJ2-5, with 11 nucleotides matching TRBD2. The germline V gene encodes CDR1 SGHTA and CDR2 FQGNSA. The CDR3 sequence is 17 residues long. The CDR3 protein is CASSLAGASGGRETQYF. CDR3 DNA: TGTGCCAGCAGCCTAGCCGGCGCTAGCGGGGGGCGGGAGACCCAGTACTTC.

V usage is TRBV2 and J usage is TRBJ1-5, with D perhaps matching TRBD1 (5 bases). The CDR3 runs to 13 residues. V dropped 4 bases and J dropped 3 bases, with 7 bases sitting between them. In germline, CDR1 is SNHLY, CDR2 FYNNEI. As DNA, the CDR3 is TGTGCCAGCAGTGTAGGGGACAATCAGCCCCAGCATTTT. It specifies CASSVGDNQPQHF.

This clone was detected a few times. The chain is built from TRBV10-3 and TRBJ2-7; D possibly uses TRBD1 or TRBD2 (5 bases each). The CDR3 is made up of 13 amino acids. Germline assignment: CDR1 ENHRY and CDR2 SYGVKD. Trimming took off 5 bases at V and 6 bases at J, with 14 bases between the two ends. The CDR3 reads CAISLQGTSEQYF. The CDR3, as DNA: TGTGCCATCAGTTTACAAGGGACCTCCGAGCAGTACTTC.

The rearrangement uses TRBV6-1 and TRBJ2-5; a possible D gene is TRBD1 (5 bases). Deletions cut 4 bases from V and 0 bases from J, with 27 bases between. Germline CDR1 and CDR2: MNHNS and SASEGT. The CDR3 is 20 amino acids. CDR3 DNA sequence: TGTGCCAGCAGTGTGAACGCGCAGGGAAGGATTGTTTGGGACCAAGAGACCCAGTACTTC. It codes for CASSVNAQGRIVWDQETQYF.

The CDR3 sequence: CASSPQTGQNGYTF. The CDR3 DNA sequence: TGTGCCAGCTCACCGCAGACAGGCCAGAATGGCTACACCTTC. The V and J genes are TRBV18 and TRBJ1-2; D is perhaps TRBD1 (6 bases). Germline CDR1 reads KGHSH; CDR2 reads LQKENI. Deletions cut 3 bases from V and 6 bases from J, with 14 bases between. The CDR3 totals 14 residues.